This TCR beta chain is drawn from a study of blood T cell repertoires in COVID-19. Study details: Samples came from the United States, Italy and Spain, spanning acute and convalescent COVID-19.

Per the original methods: Amplifying reference gene primers gave estimates of nucleated cell counts. Sequencing was performed with immunoSEQ multiplex PCR; in TCRdb, only in-frame clones are kept and a portion is missing. V and J calls and clone size are copied from that table; D and trimming were computed from the DNA. The sample carries around 180,000 clones, roughly 90% recorded once. This TCR came from a man between 60 and 70 years old with acute or convalescent COVID-19. The material sequenced was peripheral blood.

As DNA, the CDR3 is TGTGCCAGCAGCTTACTCACAGGGGTTCCAGAGACCCAGTACTTC. It translates to CASSLLTGVPETQYF. The V gene is TRBV7-3, the J gene TRBJ2-5; 7 positions agree with TRBD1. The CDR3 loop spans 15 amino acids. Germline values: CDR1 SGHTA, CDR2 FQGTGA. The junction had 7 bases not matched to a gene; V was cut back by 2 bases and J by 4 bases.